The 10 T cell receptor beta chains below come from one sample, sequenced in a study of OX40 agonist ivuxolimab in advanced cancers. Produced via immunoSEQ multiplex PCR; TCRdb's table is partial and in-frame only. Of approximately 82,000 clones in the sample, 85% to 90% were seen once. The specimen comprised CD4+ or CD8+ T cells sorted from blood, sampled in a trial of the OX40 agonist ivuxolimab. Receptor source: an adult with an advanced solid tumor such as melanoma, head and neck, liver or kidney cancer.

J is TRBJ2-3 and V is TRBV7-2; 8 bases agree with TRBD2. The CDR3 is made up of 16 amino acids. The ends lost 1 base at V and 1 base at J; junction bases unmatched: 4. Per the germline V gene, CDR1 is SGHTA and CDR2 is FQGNSA. This CDR3 reads CASSLEGRGGTDTQYF. CDR3 DNA sequence: TGTGCCAGCAGCTTAGAGGGGCGGGGGGGCACAGATACGCAGTATTTT.

This clone was recorded only once. The J gene is TRBJ2-1, the V gene TRBV14, with 7 bases lining up with TRBD2. There are 14 residues in the CDR3. Trimming removed 2 bases from V and 10 bases from J; junction bases left unmatched: 8. CDR1 SGHDN and CDR2 FVKESK come from the germline V gene. For the CDR3, the DNA is TGTGCCAGCAGCCAATCTCGGGGGGTGGGCGAGCAGTTCTTC. Its protein is CASSQSRGVGEQFF.

The CDR3 DNA reads TGCGCCAGCAGCTTGGCTCCTATCGAGGACACCGGGGAGCTGTTTTTT. This gives the protein CASSLAPIEDTGELFF. The chain employs TRBV5-1 and TRBJ2-2, with no clear D. The length of the CDR3 is 16 residues. Between the trimmed V and J ends, which lost 0 bases and 3 bases, there was a span of 12 bases. Germline values: CDR1 SGHRS, CDR2 YFSETQ.

CDR3 DNA: TGTGCCATACGCGGGGGGCCGAGCACAGATACGCAGTATTTT. This encodes CAIRGGPSTDTQYF. The chain carries TRBV10-3 and TRBJ2-3; 8 bases map to TRBD2. The CDR3 is 14 amino acids. Germline V lookup: CDR1 ENHRY, CDR2 SYGVKD. The J segment lost 0 bases and the V segment lost 9 bases, leaving 5 bases of the junction unmatched.

The chain carries TRBV27 and TRBJ2-2, with 8 bases that match TRBD1. The CDR3 runs to 15 residues. The junction had 7 bases not matched to a gene; V was cut back by 6 bases and J by 4 bases. In germline, CDR1 is MNHEY, CDR2 SMNVEV (reference sequence). This CDR3 reads CASRLGTGITGELFF. Here the CDR3 DNA reads TGTGCCAGCAGGCTCGGGACAGGCATCACCGGGGAGCTGTTTTTT.

The chain joins TRBV19 to TRBJ1-1; TRBD1 might be the D (6 bases). The length of the CDR3 is 14 residues. V lost 5 bases and J 0 bases, leaving 10 bases between the germline ends. The V gene's germline CDR1 is LNHDA and CDR2 SQIVND (reference sequence). CDR3 residues: CASSVGQLNTEAFF. The DNA for the CDR3 is TGTGCCAGTAGTGTAGGACAGCTGAACACTGAAGCTTTCTTT.

The chain combines TRBV5-6 with TRBJ2-2; either TRBD1 or TRBD2 may fit D (6 bases each). This CDR3 contains 15 residues. The V end was cut by 3 bases, the J end by 5 bases, with 14 bases between. Per germline, CDR1 SGHDT and CDR2 YYEEEE. Written as DNA, the CDR3 is TGTGCCAGCAGCTGGGGGGCAGGGCGAACCGGGGAGCTGTTTTTT. It yields the protein CASSWGAGRTGELFF. The whole variable domain, filled in from reference TRBV5-6 and TRBJ2-2, reads DAGVTQSPTHLIKTRGQQVTLRCSPKSGHDTVSWYQQALGQGPQFIFQYYEEEERQRGNFPDRFSGHQFPNYSSELNVNALLLGDSALYLCASSWGAGRTGELFFGEGSRLTVL.

The V gene is TRBV28, the J gene TRBJ2-1, with 11 positions matching TRBD2. V lost 4 bases to trimming and J lost 9 bases; unmatched junction nucleotides: 11. This CDR3 is built from 16 residues. Germline CDR1 and CDR2: MDHEN and SYDVKM. The CDR3 region is CASSSLSGGGGSEQFF. In DNA form, the CDR3 reads TGTGCCAGCAGTTCCCTTAGCGGGGGGGGTGGTAGTGAGCAGTTCTTC.

This chain joins TRBV6-5 and TRBJ2-5, with 10 bases aligning to TRBD1. The CDR3 loop spans 14 amino acids. Germline-derived CDR1 and CDR2 are MNHEY and SVGAGI. Germline trimming cut 4 bases from V and 3 bases from J; bases unmatched to any gene: 2. CDR3 in amino acids: CASSFGTGEETQYF. The CDR3 DNA follows: TGTGCCAGCAGTTTCGGGACAGGGGAAGAGACCCAGTACTTC.

This chain joins TRBV20-1 and TRBJ2-3; the D is unclear. Germline CDR1 DFQATT, CDR2 SNEGSKA (reference sequence). This CDR3 is built from 11 residues. The V gene lost 5 bases and the J gene lost 4 bases, with 7 bases spanning the gap. The CDR3, as DNA: TGCAGTGCTTATTCCCCAGATACGCAGTATTTT. Translated, it gives CSAYSPDTQYF.